This T cell receptor (beta chain) was profiled in a study of T cells in localized non-small cell lung cancer. Findings and limits, study-wide: Sequencing, confined to only one tumor region, leaves heterogeneity possible. Across samples, adjacent lung featured a median roughly 61 of the top 100 tumor clones. Longer overall survival was seen with higher T cell density measured in blood. Uninvolved adjacent lung showed higher T cell clonality than tumor.

TCRdb's copy holds only in-frame clones and misses some; the assay was immunoSEQ multiplex PCR. The table has about 31,000 clones, roughly 87% seen once. Of note for this clone: Its specificity is unknown.

Sequenced material: peripheral blood, taken before any cancer treatment. The clonotype was recovered from a woman between 35 and 70 years old with stage I lung adenocarcinoma.

CDR3 nucleotides: TGTGCCAGCAGCTTAGGCCTTAGTGGGACCCAGTACTTC. Amino acids: CASSLGLSGTQYF. This sequence joins TRBV7-2 and TRBJ2-5; D call uncertain. This CDR3 contains 13 residues. From germline, CDR1 is SGHTA and CDR2 FQGNSA. The germline V and J ends were trimmed by 1 base and 7 bases, with 10 bases remaining between them.